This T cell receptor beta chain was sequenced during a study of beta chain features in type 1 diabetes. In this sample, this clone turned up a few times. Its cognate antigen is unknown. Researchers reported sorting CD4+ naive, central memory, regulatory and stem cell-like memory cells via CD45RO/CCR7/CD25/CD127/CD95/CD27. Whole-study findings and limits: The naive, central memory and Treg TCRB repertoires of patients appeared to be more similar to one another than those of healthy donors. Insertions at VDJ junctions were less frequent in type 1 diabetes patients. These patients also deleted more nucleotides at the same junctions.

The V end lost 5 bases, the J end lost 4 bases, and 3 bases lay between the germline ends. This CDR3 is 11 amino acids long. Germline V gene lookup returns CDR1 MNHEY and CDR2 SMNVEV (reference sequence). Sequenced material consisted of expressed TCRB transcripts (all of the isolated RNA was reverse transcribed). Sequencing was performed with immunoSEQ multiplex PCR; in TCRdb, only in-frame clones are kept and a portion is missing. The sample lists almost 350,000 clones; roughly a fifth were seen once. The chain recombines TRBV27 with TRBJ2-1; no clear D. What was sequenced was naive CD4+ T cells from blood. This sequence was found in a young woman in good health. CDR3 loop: CASSLYNEQFF. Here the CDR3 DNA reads TGTGCCAGCAGTCTGTACAATGAGCAGTTCTTC.